These 32 T cell receptor beta chains were sequenced from one sample in a study of blood T cell repertoires in COVID-19. TCRdb keeps only in-frame clones here, not all; method: immunoSEQ multiplex PCR. This sample has about 110,000 clones, with about 79% found just once. The sequencing sample was made of peripheral blood. Every receptor here comes from a woman at least 80 years old with active or convalescent COVID-19.

The chain couples TRBV7-6 to TRBJ2-2; unclear D gene. With 2 bases removed from V and 5 bases from J, the gap between germline ends came to 6 bases. There are 13 residues in the CDR3. From germline, CDR1 is SGHVS and CDR2 FNYEAQ. Here the CDR3 reads CASSLQQTGELFF. The CDR3 DNA follows: TGTGCCAGCAGCTTACAACAGACCGGGGAGCTGTTTTTT. Full variable domain (missing parts from reference TRBV7-6 and TRBJ2-2): GAGVSQSPRYKVTKRGQDVALRCDPISGHVSLYWYRQALGQGPEFLTYFNYEAQQDKSGLPNDRFSAERPEGSISTLTIQRTEQRDSAMYRCASSLQQTGELFFGEGSRLTVL.

This chain connects TRBV5-1 to TRBJ1-5, with D unclear. Per germline, CDR1 SGHRS and CDR2 YFSETQ. This CDR3 comprises 13 residues. The germline V and J ends were trimmed by 1 base and 2 bases, with 4 bases remaining between them. The CDR3 nucleotides read TGCGCCAGCAGCTTGATAGGCAATCAGCCCCAGCATTTT. Its translation is CASSLIGNQPQHF.

The rearrangement links TRBV7-2 to TRBJ1-3, with TRBD1 matching 10 bases. Trimming took 5 bases from V and 8 from J; bases not matched to a gene: 6. CDR1 and CDR2 from the germline V gene are SGHTA and FQGNSA. This CDR3 contains 14 residues. The CDR3 is CASSDRTGGDTIYF. The DNA of the CDR3 is TGTGCCAGCAGCGACAGGACAGGGGGGGACACCATATATTTT.

The J gene is TRBJ1-1, the V gene TRBV7-9; weak D call: TRBD1 (5 bases). The length of the CDR3 is 15 residues. V lost 0 bases and J lost 5, with 13 bases in between. CDR1 is SEHNR, CDR2 FQNEAQ, per germline (reference sequence). CDR3 nucleotide sequence: TGTGCCAGCAGCTTAGCCGGCAGGGCGGGAACTGAAGCTTTCTTT. It translates to CASSLAGRAGTEAFF.

This clone was observed a handful of times. CDR3 residues: CASRTGTAYNTEAFF. DNA for the CDR3: TGTGCCAGCAGAACCGGGACAGCTTATAACACTGAAGCTTTCTTT. This sequence joins TRBV6-5 and TRBJ1-1, with 7 positions matching TRBD1. After removal of 6 bases from V and 2 bases from J, the junction contained 9 bases not matched to a gene. The germline V gene has CDR1 MNHEY and CDR2 SVGAGI. The CDR3 is 15 residues long.

V and J are TRBV5-1 and TRBJ2-1; a possible D gene is TRBD2 (5 bases). The CDR3 spans 15 residues. CDR1 and CDR2 (germline): SGHRS, YFSETQ. V was pared by 0 bases and J by 5 bases, with 12 bases between. The CDR3 sequence is CASSLELARHNEQFF. DNA for the CDR3: TGCGCCAGCAGCTTGGAGCTAGCCAGACACAATGAGCAGTTCTTC. The complete variable domain, with remaining parts taken from reference TRBV5-1 and TRBJ2-1, reads KAGVTQTPRYLIKTRGQQVTLSCSPISGHRSVSWYQQTPGQGLQFLFEYFSETQRNKGNFPGRFSGRQFSNSRSEMNVSTLELGDSALYLCASSLELARHNEQFFGPGTRLTVL.

The gene calls are TRBV7-3 and TRBJ1-2, with TRBD1 matching 7 bases. Looked up from germline, CDR1 is SGHTA and CDR2 is FQGTGA. The CDR3 has 13 residues. J was trimmed by 6 bases and V by 6 bases; bases with no gene match: 7. CDR3 in DNA: TGTGCCAGCAGTCAGGGGGGTCTAGATGGCTACACCTTC. Amino acid sequence: CASSQGGLDGYTF.

The sample holds one count of this clone. The chain couples TRBV6-5 to TRBJ1-6; the D gene is possibly TRBD1 (6 bases). The CDR3 runs to 16 residues. Trimming took off 0 bases at V and 7 bases at J, with 13 bases between the two ends. Germline CDR1 reads MNHEY; CDR2 reads SVGAGI. CDR3 region: CASSYSRGAENSPLHF. The CDR3, as DNA: TGTGCCAGCAGTTACTCGCGGGGGGCGGAGAATTCACCCCTCCACTTT.

The rearrangement uses TRBV6-6 and TRBJ1-1; a weak D match, TRBD1 (6 bases). CDR3 size: 14 residues. Germline V lookup: CDR1 MNHNY, CDR2 SVGAGI (reference sequence). The V and J ends lost 3 bases and 0 bases respectively, with 8 bases between them. CDR3 sequence (DNA): TGTGCCAGCAGTTATGGACAGTTGAACACTGAAGCTTTCTTT. Residues: CASSYGQLNTEAFF.

V gene TRBV29-1 combines with J gene TRBJ1-2, with TRBD1 matching over 12 bases. Trimming took 8 bases from V and 5 from J; bases not matched to a gene: 9. Germline CDR1 SQVTM, CDR2 ANQGSEA. There are 14 residues in the CDR3. The CDR3: CSIRDRGRNYGYTF. The DNA for the CDR3 is TGCAGCATCCGGGACAGGGGGCGTAATTATGGCTACACCTTC.

A few counts support this clone. The chain employs TRBV5-8 and TRBJ1-4, with 8 bases that match TRBD1. CDR3 size: 14 residues. Germline CDR1 and CDR2: SGHTS and YDEGEE. Losses at the gene ends were 3 bases for V and 8 bases for J; bases not matched to a gene: 6. CDR3 sequence reads: CASSYAGGGEKLFF. CDR3 bases: TGTGCCAGCAGCTACGCAGGGGGCGGAGAAAAACTGTTTTTT.

The count of this clone is one. The chain combines TRBV10-3 with TRBJ1-6; D perhaps matches TRBD1 (6 bases). From germline, CDR1 is ENHRY and CDR2 SYGVKD. This CDR3 is 15 amino acids long. Trimming took 6 bases from V and 10 from J, leaving 19 bases between them. The CDR3: CAISEQGRAGSPLHF. DNA of the CDR3: TGTGCCATCAGCGAACAGGGAAGAGCAGGATCACCCCTCCACTTT.

The chain has TRBV2 and TRBJ2-1, with 10 positions matching TRBD2. The J segment lost 2 bases and the V segment lost 6 bases, leaving 1 base of the junction unmatched. Germline CDR1 is SNHLY and CDR2 is FYNNEI. The CDR3 runs 14 residues. The CDR3 coding sequence is TGTGCCAGCAGAAGCGGGAGGGCCTACAATGAGCAGTTCTTC. Protein sequence: CASRSGRAYNEQFF. The full variable domain, rest sourced from reference TRBV2 and TRBJ2-1, is EPEVTQTPSHQVTQMGQEVILRCVPISNHLYFYWYRQILGQKVEFLVSFYNNEISEKSEIFDDQFSVERPDGSNFTLKIRSTKLEDSAMYFCASRSGRAYNEQFFGPGTRLTVL.

This clone was picked up one time. The chain links TRBV5-1 to TRBJ2-1, with D tentatively TRBD1 (6 bases). The ends were cut back, 4 bases at V and 9 bases at J, with 14 bases in the middle. The CDR3 is made up of 13 amino acids. Germline-derived CDR1 and CDR2 are SGHRS and YFSETQ. The DNA for the CDR3 is TGCGCCAGCAGCATAGGGGGTTCCAGTGAGCAGTTCTTC. Translation: CASSIGGSSEQFF.

The rearrangement joins TRBV6-5 to TRBJ1-2; 9 positions agree with TRBD1. This CDR3 has 15 residues. Germline V lookup: CDR1 MNHEY, CDR2 SVGAGI. V shed 7 bases and J 4 bases; nucleotides not matched to a gene: 10. CDR3 sequence (DNA): TGTGCCAGCATCATACAGGGGGCTCAACTCTATGGCTACACCTTC. Amino acids: CASIIQGAQLYGYTF.

The chain has TRBV27 and TRBJ1-1; D not resolved. Trimming removed 7 bases at V and 2 bases at J, with 17 bases between. This CDR3 is built from 15 residues. Germline V CDR1 and CDR2: MNHEY, SMNVEV (reference sequence). This CDR3 reads CASTPGRGLNTEAFF. For the CDR3, the DNA is TGTGCCAGCACCCCCGGTCGGGGTCTCAACACTGAAGCTTTCTTT.

The chain combines TRBV7-9 with TRBJ1-2; D may be TRBD1 (6 bases). CDR1 SEHNR and CDR2 FQNEAQ come from the germline V gene (reference sequence). Between the trimmed V and J ends, which lost 2 bases and 8 bases, there was a span of 12 bases. This CDR3 comprises 13 residues. The CDR3 region is CASSLRPGEGYTF. In DNA form, the CDR3 reads TGTGCCAGCAGCTTAAGGCCAGGGGAAGGCTACACCTTC.

The rearrangement links TRBV29-1 to TRBJ1-1; D gene uncertain. The V end was cut by 4 bases, the J end by 0 bases, with 15 bases between. The CDR3 is 15 amino acids. Germline-derived CDR1 and CDR2 are SQVTM and ANQGSEA. As DNA, the CDR3 is TGCAGCGTTGTTCCCGCTTATGACATGAACACTGAAGCTTTCTTT. Amino acids: CSVVPAYDMNTEAFF.

The chain employs TRBV19 and TRBJ2-5; a weak D match, TRBD2 (6 bases). Germline V CDR1 and CDR2: LNHDA, SQIVND (reference sequence). The CDR3 runs to 15 residues. V was pared by 1 base and J by 5 bases, with 14 bases between. The CDR3 loop is CASSIAGPREETQYF. The CDR3 nucleotides read TGTGCCAGTAGTATAGCCGGGCCCCGGGAGGAGACCCAGTACTTC.

The DNA of the CDR3 is TGTGCCAGCAGCCCGCACAGGTATGAGGCTTTCTTT. The encoded protein is CASSPHRYEAFF. The V gene is TRBV3-1 (or the pseudogene TRBV3-2), the J gene TRBJ1-1; D might be TRBD1 (5 bases). Germline CDR1 is LGHDT and CDR2 is YNNKEL (reference sequence). The CDR3 runs to 12 residues. The V and J ends lost 4 bases and 11 bases respectively, with 14 bases between them.

This clone occurred a few times. This chain joins TRBV6-5 and TRBJ1-3; D is possibly TRBD1 (5 bases). The CDR3 extends over 14 amino acids. Trimming removed 1 base at V and 5 bases at J, with 9 bases between. The germline gives CDR1 MNHEY, CDR2 SVGAGI. DNA of the CDR3: TGTGCCAGCAGTTACTGGGGGAGGAGAAACACCATATATTTT. It translates to CASSYWGRRNTIYF.

This chain connects TRBV7-3 to TRBJ2-6, with D hard to call. Trimming stripped 6 bases from V and 0 bases from J, with 6 bases between. Germline V gene lookup returns CDR1 SGHTA and CDR2 FQGTGA. The CDR3 runs 14 residues. CDR3 in amino acids: CASSLNSGANVLTF. In DNA form, the CDR3 reads TGTGCCAGCAGTCTAAACTCTGGGGCCAACGTCCTGACTTTC.

The chain combines TRBV28 with TRBJ1-2, with TRBD1 matching 9 bases. Germline CDR1 is MDHEN and CDR2 is SYDVKM. The trim removed 7 bases at V and 4 bases at J, leaving 7 bases unmatched. This CDR3 has 14 residues. In nucleotides, the CDR3 is TGTGCCAGCAAGGGGACAGGGCAGGTCTATGGCTACACCTTC. Translation: CASKGTGQVYGYTF.

The chain has TRBV28 and TRBJ2-7, with 8 bases that match TRBD1. Germline V gives CDR1 MDHEN, CDR2 SYDVKM. J gave up 3 bases and V 8 bases, and 6 bases lay outside the gene matches. The CDR3 is made up of 13 amino acids. CDR3 sequence: CASARQGSYEQYF. The CDR3 DNA reads as TGTGCCAGCGCTCGACAGGGGAGCTACGAGCAGTACTTC.

V and J are TRBV10-2 and TRBJ1-6; 8 bases are a match to TRBD1. The CDR3 contains 14 residues. Germline-derived CDR1 and CDR2 are WSHSY and SAAADI. V was clipped by 5 bases and J by 9 bases; unmatched bases: 6. The CDR3: CASSPGQGGSPLHF. The CDR3 bases are TGCGCCAGCAGTCCAGGACAGGGCGGTTCACCCCTCCACTTT.

The count of this clone is one. This chain joins TRBV7-8 and TRBJ2-3; D is possibly TRBD2 (6 bases). Germline CDR1 SGHVS, CDR2 FQNEAQ. The CDR3 is made up of 15 amino acids. Trimming left V 4 bases short and J 1 base short, with 12 bases between. The DNA for the CDR3 is TGTGCCAGCAGCTGGGGAGGACGTCGCACAGATACGCAGTATTTT. Protein product: CASSWGGRRTDTQYF.

The V and J genes are TRBV6-6 and TRBJ2-1; TRBD1 agrees at 10 bases. Unmatched junction bases numbered 11, after V lost 8 bases and J lost 7 bases. Germline-derived CDR1 and CDR2 are MNHNY and SVGAGI (reference sequence). The CDR3 is made up of 15 amino acids. CDR3 nucleotide sequence: TGTGCCAGCCGTAGACCGGGACAGGGGAAGAATGAGCAGTTCTTC. This codes for CASRRPGQGKNEQFF.

The chain recombines TRBV4-1 with TRBJ2-7, with TRBD1 as a possible D gene (7 bases). V was pared by 1 base and J by 6 bases, with 25 bases between. Germline CDR1 and CDR2: MGHRA and YSYEKL. The CDR3 has 18 residues. This chain's CDR3 is CASSQAAGGRREGAEQYF. The CDR3 region has the DNA TGCGCCAGCAGCCAAGCTGCAGGGGGAAGGCGGGAAGGTGCCGAGCAGTACTTC.

The genes are TRBV28 and TRBJ2-5; TRBD2 matches 12 bases. Germline CDR1 reads MDHEN; CDR2 reads SYDVKM. This CDR3 spans 18 amino acids. V lost 0 bases to trimming and J lost 2 bases; unmatched junction nucleotides: 7. Here the CDR3 reads CASSLWPGTSGPQETQYF. The CDR3 DNA reads TGTGCCAGCAGTTTATGGCCCGGGACTAGCGGGCCTCAAGAGACCCAGTACTTC.

This sequence joins TRBV24-1 and TRBJ2-6; D unresolved. Germline V CDR1 and CDR2: KGHDR, SFDVKD. V lost 6 bases, J lost 0 bases, and 5 bases lay in between. The CDR3 is made up of 14 amino acids. Written as DNA, the CDR3 is TGTGCCACCAGTCAAAACTCTGGGGCCAACGTCCTGACTTTC. It encodes CATSQNSGANVLTF.

The gene calls are TRBV10-3 and TRBJ2-1, with TRBD2 identical over 13 bases. From germline, CDR1 is ENHRY and CDR2 SYGVKD. V dropped 2 bases and J dropped 7; count of bases not matched to a gene: 14. The CDR3 length is 19 residues. DNA for the CDR3: TGTGCCATCAGTGAGCCTTCCGGGACTAGCGGGGCGACCCGGAATGAGCAGTTCTTC. This sequence encodes CAISEPSGTSGATRNEQFF.

The chain links TRBV6-1 to TRBJ1-2, with D possibly TRBD1 on 6 matching bases. V was clipped by 3 bases and J by 3 bases, with 17 bases between them. Germline CDR1 MNHNS, CDR2 SASEGT. The CDR3 runs 16 residues. CDR3 in DNA: TGTGCCAGCAGTGATAGATCGGGGGGCGCGGACTATGGCTACACCTTC. This encodes CASSDRSGGADYGYTF.